The sequence of this TCR beta chain was determined in a study of T cell changes during pregnancy in multiple sclerosis. V was clipped by 4 bases and J by 5 bases; unmatched bases: 3. Germline CDR1 reads SGHRS; CDR2 reads YFSETQ. This CDR3 spans 13 amino acids. TCRdb keeps only in-frame clones here, not all; method: immunoSEQ multiplex PCR. Among tens of thousands of clones listed, about 94% were seen once. The source is a female donor with multiple sclerosis, enrolled in a pregnancy study. Here the sequenced sample was peripheral blood, taken in the third trimester of pregnancy. This rearrangement joins TRBV5-1 to TRBJ1-5; 7 positions agree with TRBD1. CDR3 protein: CASSQGVDQPQHF. For the CDR3, the DNA is TGCGCCAGCAGCCAGGGGGTAGATCAGCCCCAGCATTTT.